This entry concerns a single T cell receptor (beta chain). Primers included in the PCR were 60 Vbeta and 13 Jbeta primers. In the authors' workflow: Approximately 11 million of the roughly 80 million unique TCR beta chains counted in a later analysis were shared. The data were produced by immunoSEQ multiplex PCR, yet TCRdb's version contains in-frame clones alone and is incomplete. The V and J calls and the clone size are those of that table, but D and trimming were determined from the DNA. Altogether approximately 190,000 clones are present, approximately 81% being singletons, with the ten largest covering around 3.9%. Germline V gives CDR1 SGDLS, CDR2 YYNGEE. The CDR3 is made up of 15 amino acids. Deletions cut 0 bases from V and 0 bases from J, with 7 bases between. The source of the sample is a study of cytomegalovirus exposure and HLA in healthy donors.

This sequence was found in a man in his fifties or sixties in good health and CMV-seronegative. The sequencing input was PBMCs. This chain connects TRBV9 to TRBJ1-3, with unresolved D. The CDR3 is CASSVDPVSGNTIYF. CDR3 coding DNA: TGTGCCAGCAGCGTAGATCCGGTCTCTGGAAACACCATATATTTT.